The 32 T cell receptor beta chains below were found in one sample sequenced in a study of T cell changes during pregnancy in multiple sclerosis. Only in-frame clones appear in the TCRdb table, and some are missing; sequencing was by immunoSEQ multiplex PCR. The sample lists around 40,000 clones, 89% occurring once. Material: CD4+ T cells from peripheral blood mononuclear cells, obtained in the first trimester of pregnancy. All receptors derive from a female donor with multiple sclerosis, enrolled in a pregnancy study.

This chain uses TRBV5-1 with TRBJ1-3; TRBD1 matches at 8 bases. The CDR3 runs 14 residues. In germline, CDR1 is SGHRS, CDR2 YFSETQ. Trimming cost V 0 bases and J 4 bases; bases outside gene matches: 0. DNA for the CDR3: TGCGCCAGCAGCTTGGGACAGGGGGGAAACACCATATATTTT. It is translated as CASSLGQGGNTIYF.

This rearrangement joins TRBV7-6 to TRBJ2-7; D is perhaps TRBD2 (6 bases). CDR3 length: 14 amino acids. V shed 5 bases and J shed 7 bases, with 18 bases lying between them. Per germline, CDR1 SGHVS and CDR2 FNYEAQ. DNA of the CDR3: TGTGCCAGCAGCCCCTTGGGGGGTTCGCGGGAGCAGTACTTC. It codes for CASSPLGGSREQYF.

The CDR3 here is CASSLAGVDTGELFF. The CDR3 DNA reads TGCGCCAGCAGCTTGGCGGGAGTCGACACCGGGGAGCTGTTTTTT. The chain uses TRBV5-1 and TRBJ2-2; D might be TRBD2 (6 bases). The CDR3 covers 15 residues. Germline CDR1 reads SGHRS; CDR2 reads YFSETQ. V dropped 0 bases and J dropped 3 bases, with 9 bases sitting between them.

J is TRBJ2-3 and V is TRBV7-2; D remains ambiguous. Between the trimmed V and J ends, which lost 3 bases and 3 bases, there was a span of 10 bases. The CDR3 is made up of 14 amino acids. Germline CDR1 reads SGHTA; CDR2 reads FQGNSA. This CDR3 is CASSFDFSTDTQYF. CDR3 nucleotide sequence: TGTGCCAGCAGCTTCGACTTCTCAACAGATACGCAGTATTTT.

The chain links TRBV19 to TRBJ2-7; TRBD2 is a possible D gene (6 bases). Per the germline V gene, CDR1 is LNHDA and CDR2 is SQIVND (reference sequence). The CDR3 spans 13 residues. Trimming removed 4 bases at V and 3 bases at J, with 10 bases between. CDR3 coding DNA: TGTGCCAGTAGTAGAACGGGGGACTACGAGCAGTACTTC. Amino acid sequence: CASSRTGDYEQYF.

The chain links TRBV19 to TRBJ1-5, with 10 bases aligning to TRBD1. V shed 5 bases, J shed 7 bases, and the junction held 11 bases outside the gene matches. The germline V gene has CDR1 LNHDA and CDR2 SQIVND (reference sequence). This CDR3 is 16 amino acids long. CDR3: CASSPPPGTGEQPQHF. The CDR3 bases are TGTGCCAGTAGTCCTCCCCCCGGGACAGGGGAACAGCCCCAGCATTTT.

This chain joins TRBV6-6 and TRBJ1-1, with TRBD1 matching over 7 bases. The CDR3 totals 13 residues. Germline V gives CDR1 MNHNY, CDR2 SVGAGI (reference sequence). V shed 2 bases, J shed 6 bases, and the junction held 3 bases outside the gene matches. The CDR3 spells CASSYPDRAEAFF. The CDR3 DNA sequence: TGTGCCAGCAGTTACCCCGACAGGGCTGAAGCTTTCTTT.

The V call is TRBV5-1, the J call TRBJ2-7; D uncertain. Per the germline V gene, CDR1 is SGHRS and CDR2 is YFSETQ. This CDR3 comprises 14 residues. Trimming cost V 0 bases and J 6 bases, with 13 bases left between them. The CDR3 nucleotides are TGCGCCAGCAGCTTGGCGGAAGTAAGAGGCGAGCAGTACTTC. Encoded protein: CASSLAEVRGEQYF. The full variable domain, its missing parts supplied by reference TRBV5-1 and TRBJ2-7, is KAGVTQTPRYLIKTRGQQVTLSCSPISGHRSVSWYQQTPGQGLQFLFEYFSETQRNKGNFPGRFSGRQFSNSRSEMNVSTLELGDSALYLCASSLAEVRGEQYFGPGTRLTVT.

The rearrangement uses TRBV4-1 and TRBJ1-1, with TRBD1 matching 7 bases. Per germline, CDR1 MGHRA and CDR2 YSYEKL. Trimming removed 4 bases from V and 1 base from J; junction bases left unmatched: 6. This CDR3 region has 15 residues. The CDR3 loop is CASSPAWDRNTEAFF. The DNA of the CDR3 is TGCGCCAGCAGCCCAGCCTGGGACAGGAACACTGAAGCTTTCTTT.

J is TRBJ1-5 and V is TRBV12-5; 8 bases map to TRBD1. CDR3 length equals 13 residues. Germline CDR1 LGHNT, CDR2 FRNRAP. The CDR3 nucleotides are TGTGCCACGACAGGGGACGGTTCACAGCCCCAGCATTTT. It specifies CATTGDGSQPQHF.

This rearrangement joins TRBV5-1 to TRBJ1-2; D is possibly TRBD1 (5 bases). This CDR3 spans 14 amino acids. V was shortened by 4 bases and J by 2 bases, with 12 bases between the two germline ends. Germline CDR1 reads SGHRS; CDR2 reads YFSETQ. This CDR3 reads CASSRLGANYGYTF. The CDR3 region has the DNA TGCGCCAGCAGCAGGTTAGGGGCCAACTATGGCTACACCTTC.

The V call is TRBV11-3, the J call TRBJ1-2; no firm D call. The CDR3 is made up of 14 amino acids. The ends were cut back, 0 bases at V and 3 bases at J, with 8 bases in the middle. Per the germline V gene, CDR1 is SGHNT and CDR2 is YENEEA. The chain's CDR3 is CASSLDWQDYGYTF. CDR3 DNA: TGTGCCAGCAGCTTAGATTGGCAGGACTATGGCTACACCTTC.

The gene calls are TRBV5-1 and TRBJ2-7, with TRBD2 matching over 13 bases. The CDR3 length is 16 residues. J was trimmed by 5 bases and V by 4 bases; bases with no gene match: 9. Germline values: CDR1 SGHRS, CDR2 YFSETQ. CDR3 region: CASSAPGLAGWDEQYF. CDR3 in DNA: TGCGCCAGCAGCGCCCCGGGACTAGCGGGATGGGACGAGCAGTACTTC.

The CDR3 DNA reads TGTGCCAGCAGTTCGGGACAGGGACGCTACGAGCAGTACTTC. Translating it yields CASSSGQGRYEQYF. The chain combines TRBV28 with TRBJ2-7; 9 bases agree with TRBD1. Germline-derived CDR1 and CDR2 are MDHEN and SYDVKM. The CDR3 covers 14 residues. V lost 4 bases, J lost 3 bases, and 4 bases stayed unmatched.

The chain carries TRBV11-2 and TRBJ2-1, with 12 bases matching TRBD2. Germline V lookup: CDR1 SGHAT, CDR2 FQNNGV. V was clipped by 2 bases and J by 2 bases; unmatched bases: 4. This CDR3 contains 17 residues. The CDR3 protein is CASSLRTSGTTYNEQFF. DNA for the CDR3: TGTGCCAGCAGCTTAAGGACTAGCGGGACGACCTACAATGAGCAGTTCTTC.

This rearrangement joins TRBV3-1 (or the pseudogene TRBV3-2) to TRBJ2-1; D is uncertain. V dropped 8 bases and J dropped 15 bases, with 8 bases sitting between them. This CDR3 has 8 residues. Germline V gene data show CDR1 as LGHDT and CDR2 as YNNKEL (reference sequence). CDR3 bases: TGTGCCAGCCTCCTGCGGTTCTTC. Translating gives CASLLRFF.

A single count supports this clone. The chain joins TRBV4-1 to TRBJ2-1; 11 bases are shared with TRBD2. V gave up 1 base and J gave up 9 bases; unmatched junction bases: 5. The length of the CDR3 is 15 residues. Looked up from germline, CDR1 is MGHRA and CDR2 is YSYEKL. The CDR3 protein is CASSQGSSGRIEQFF. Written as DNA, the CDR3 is TGCGCCAGCAGCCAAGGGTCTAGCGGGAGGATTGAGCAGTTCTTC.

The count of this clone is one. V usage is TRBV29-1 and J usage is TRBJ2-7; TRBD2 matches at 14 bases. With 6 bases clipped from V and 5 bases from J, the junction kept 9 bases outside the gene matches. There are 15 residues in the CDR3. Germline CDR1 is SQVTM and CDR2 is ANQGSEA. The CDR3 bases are TGCAGCGTCCGGGGACTAGCGGGAGAGAGCGACGAGCAGTACTTC. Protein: CSVRGLAGESDEQYF.

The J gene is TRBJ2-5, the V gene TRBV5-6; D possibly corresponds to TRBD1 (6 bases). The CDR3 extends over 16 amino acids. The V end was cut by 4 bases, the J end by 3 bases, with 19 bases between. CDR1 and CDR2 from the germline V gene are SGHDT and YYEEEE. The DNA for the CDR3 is TGTGCCAGCAGCATGGACAGATTAGTGGGCAAAGAGACCCAGTACTTC. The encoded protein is CASSMDRLVGKETQYF.

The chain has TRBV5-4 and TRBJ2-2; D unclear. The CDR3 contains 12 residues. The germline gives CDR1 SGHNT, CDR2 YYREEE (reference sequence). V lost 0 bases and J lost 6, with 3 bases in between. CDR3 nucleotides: TGTGCCAGCAGCTTGGAGCCCGGGGAGCTGTTTTTT. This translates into CASSLEPGELFF.

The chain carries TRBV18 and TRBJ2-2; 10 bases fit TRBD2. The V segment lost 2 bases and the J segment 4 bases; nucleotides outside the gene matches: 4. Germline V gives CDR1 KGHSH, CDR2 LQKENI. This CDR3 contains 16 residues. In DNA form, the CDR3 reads TGTGCCAGCTCACCATTGAGCGGGAGGGCCACCGGGGAGCTGTTTTTT. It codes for CASSPLSGRATGELFF.

CDR3 in amino acids: CAISGDRERDQYF. In DNA form, the CDR3 reads TGTGCCATCAGTGGGGACAGGGAAAGAGACCAGTACTTC. The chain is built from TRBV10-3 and TRBJ2-5, with 9 bases identical to TRBD1. This CDR3 has 13 residues. V shed 4 bases, J shed 10 bases, and the junction held 7 bases outside the gene matches. Per the germline V gene, CDR1 is ENHRY and CDR2 is SYGVKD.

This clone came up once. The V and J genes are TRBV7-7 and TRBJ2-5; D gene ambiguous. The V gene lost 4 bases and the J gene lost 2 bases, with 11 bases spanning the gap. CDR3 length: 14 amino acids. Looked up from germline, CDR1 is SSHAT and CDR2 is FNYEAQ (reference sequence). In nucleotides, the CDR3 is TGTGCCAGCAGCTCTCACGACACTCAAGAGACCCAGTACTTC. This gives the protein CASSSHDTQETQYF.

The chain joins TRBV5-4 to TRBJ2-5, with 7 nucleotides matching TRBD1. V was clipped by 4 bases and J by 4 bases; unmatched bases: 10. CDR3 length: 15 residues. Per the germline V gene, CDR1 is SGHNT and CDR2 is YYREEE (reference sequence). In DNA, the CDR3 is TGTGCCAGCAGCACAGGGACAGAAGGGGTAGAGACCCAGTACTTC. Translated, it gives CASSTGTEGVETQYF.

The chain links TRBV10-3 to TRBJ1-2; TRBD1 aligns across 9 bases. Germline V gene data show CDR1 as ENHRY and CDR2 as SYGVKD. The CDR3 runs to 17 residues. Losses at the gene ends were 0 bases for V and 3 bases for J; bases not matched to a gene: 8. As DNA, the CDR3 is TGTGCCATCAGTGAGTCGGGACAGGGAGTTTCCGACTATGGCTACACCTTC. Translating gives CAISESGQGVSDYGYTF.

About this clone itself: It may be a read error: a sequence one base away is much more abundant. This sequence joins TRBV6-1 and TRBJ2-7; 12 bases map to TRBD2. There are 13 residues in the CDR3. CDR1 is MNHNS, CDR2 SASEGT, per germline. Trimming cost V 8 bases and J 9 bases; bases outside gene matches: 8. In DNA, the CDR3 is TGTGCCAGCTTGACTAGCGGGAGAGGGGGGCAGTACTTC. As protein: CASLTSGRGGQYF.

DNA for the CDR3: TGTGCCTGGAGGCGAACAGGACCCAATCAGCCCCAGCATTTT. It encodes CAWRRTGPNQPQHF. The V gene is TRBV30, the J gene TRBJ1-5; D possibly corresponds to TRBD1 (5 bases). CDR3 length equals 14 residues. Trimming shortened V by 3 bases and J by 3 bases, and 12 bases separated the two germline ends. Germline CDR1 reads GTSNPN; CDR2 reads SVGIG (reference sequence).

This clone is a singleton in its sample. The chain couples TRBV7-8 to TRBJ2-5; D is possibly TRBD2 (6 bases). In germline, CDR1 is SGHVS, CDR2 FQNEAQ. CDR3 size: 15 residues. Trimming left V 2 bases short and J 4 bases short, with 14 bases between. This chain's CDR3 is CASSLRGLGGETQYF. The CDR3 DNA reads TGTGCCAGCAGCTTAAGGGGTTTGGGGGGAGAGACCCAGTACTTC.

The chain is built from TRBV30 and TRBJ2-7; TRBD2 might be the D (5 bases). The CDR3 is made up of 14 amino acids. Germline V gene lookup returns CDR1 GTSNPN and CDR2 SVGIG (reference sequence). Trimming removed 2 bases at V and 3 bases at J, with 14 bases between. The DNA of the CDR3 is TGTGCCTGGAGTATAGGAGGAAACGACTACGAGCAGTACTTC. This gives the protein CAWSIGGNDYEQYF. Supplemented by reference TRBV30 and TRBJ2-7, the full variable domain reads SQTIHQWPATLVQPVGSPLSLECTVEGTSNPNLYWYRQAAGRGLQLLFYSVGIGQISSEVPQNLSASRPQDRQFILSSKKLLLSDSGFYLCAWSIGGNDYEQYFGPGTRLTVT.

CDR3 protein: CSVEEEAIGETQYF. The CDR3 DNA is TGCAGCGTTGAAGAGGAGGCGATTGGGGAGACCCAGTACTTC. This chain links TRBV29-1 with TRBJ2-5, with D possibly being TRBD2 (5 bases). Germline CDR1 reads SQVTM; CDR2 reads ANQGSEA. The CDR3 has 14 residues. The V end was cut by 0 bases, the J end by 5 bases, with 13 bases between.

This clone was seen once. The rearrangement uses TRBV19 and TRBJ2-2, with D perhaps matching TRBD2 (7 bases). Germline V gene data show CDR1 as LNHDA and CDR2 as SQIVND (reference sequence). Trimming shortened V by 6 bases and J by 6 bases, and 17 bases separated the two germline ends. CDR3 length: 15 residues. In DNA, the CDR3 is TGTGCCAGTAGATTACAGGGAGGGTACGCCGGGGAGCTGTTTTTT. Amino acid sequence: CASRLQGGYAGELFF.

CDR3 nucleotide sequence: TGTGCCAGCAGCCCTACTAGCAATATCAGGAATGAGCAGTTCTTC. Protein: CASSPTSNIRNEQFF. This rearrangement joins TRBV7-8 to TRBJ2-1, with D possibly being TRBD2 (6 bases). The V end lost 5 bases, the J end lost 7 bases, and 18 bases lay between the germline ends. The CDR3 is 15 residues long. The germline gives CDR1 SGHVS, CDR2 FQNEAQ.